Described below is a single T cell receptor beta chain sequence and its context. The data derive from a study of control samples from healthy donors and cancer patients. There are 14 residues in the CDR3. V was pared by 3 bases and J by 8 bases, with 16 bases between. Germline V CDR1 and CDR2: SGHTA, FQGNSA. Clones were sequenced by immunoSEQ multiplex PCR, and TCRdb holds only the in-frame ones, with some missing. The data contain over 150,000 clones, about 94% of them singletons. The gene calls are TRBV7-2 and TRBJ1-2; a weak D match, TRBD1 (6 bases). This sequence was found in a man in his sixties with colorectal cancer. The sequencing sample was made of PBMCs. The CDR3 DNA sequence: TGTGCCAGCAGCTTTCCTGGGGGCGGTTCGGGCTACACCTTC. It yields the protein CASSFPGGGSGYTF.